The rows below give T cell receptor beta chains drawn from one sample of a study of beta chain features in type 1 diabetes. The data were produced by immunoSEQ multiplex PCR, yet TCRdb's version contains in-frame clones alone and is incomplete. The data show 620,000 or so clones, 15% to 17% seen once. Sequencing input: naive CD4+ T cells from blood. The source of these receptors is a man aged 18 to 30 in good health. Both conserved end residues are part of each CDR3. The order of the fields is J gene, D gene, V gene, clone size, CDR3 protein, CDR3 DNA. The D gene is left open where the match is weak. Where a row states a size, it is once, few, many or the class of an expanded clone; other rows omit it.

TRBJ2-1 TRBD2 TRBV25-1 - CASSSVPGGRGFF TGTGCCAGCAGTTCCGTGCCCGGCGGGAGGGGGTTCTTC
TRBJ1-1 TRBD1 TRBV7-2 - CASSLTGDLRGAFF TGTGCCAGCAGCTTAACAGGGGACCTCCGCGGAGCTTTCTTT
TRBJ1-1 TRBD1 TRBV5-1 - CASSLVTGGNTEAFF TGCGCCAGCAGCTTGGTTACAGGGGGCAACACTGAAGCTTTCTTT
TRBJ2-7 TRBD2 TRBV29-1 - CSVGMSGGIYEQYF TGCAGCGTGGGAATGAGCGGGGGGATCTACGAGCAGTACTTC
TRBJ1-2 - TRBV27 - CASSPYVGSVPNHGYTF TGTGCCAGCAGTCCGTACGTCGGTTCGGTGCCTAACCATGGCTACACCTTC
TRBJ1-1 - TRBV29-1 few CSVGRGETEAFF TGCAGCGTTGGAAGGGGGGAGACTGAAGCTTTCTTT
TRBJ2-7 - TRBV29-1 - CSVETDWTIRSEQYF TGCAGCGTTGAAACTGATTGGACAATTCGTTCCGAGCAGTACTTC
TRBJ2-3 - TRBV4-3 few CASSQGGLYTQYF TGCGCCAGCAGCCAAGGAGGACTTTATACGCAGTATTTT
TRBJ2-7 - TRBV4-3 - CASGGGSYEQYF TGCGCCAGCGGTGGGGGCTCCTACGAGCAGTACTTC
TRBJ2-1 - TRBV19 - CASSIVASGQNNEQFF TGTGCCAGTAGTATAGTGGCTAGCGGACAGAACAATGAGCAGTTCTTC
TRBJ2-3 - TRBV7-6 - CASSLGLLRDTQYF TGTGCCAGCAGCTTAGGGCTCCTAAGGGATACGCAGTATTTT
TRBJ2-1 - TRBV7-9 - CASSPIRQDPNSYNEQFF TGTGCCAGCAGCCCAATCCGACAGGACCCAAATTCCTACAATGAGCAGTTCTTC
TRBJ2-7 TRBD2 TRBV5-1 - CASSVGLAGAYEQYF TGCGCCAGCAGCGTTGGACTAGCGGGGGCCTACGAGCAGTACTTC
TRBJ2-7 - TRBV5-1 - CASSSSLYEQYF TGCGCCAGCAGCTCCTCACTCTACGAGCAGTACTTC
TRBJ1-5 - TRBV30 - CAWSGQVGKQPQHF TGTGCCTGGAGTGGACAGGTAGGAAAGCAGCCCCAGCATTTT
TRBJ2-5 - TRBV28 - CASKVQETQYF TGTGCCAGCAAAGTTCAAGAGACCCAGTACTTC
TRBJ2-4 - TRBV11-2 few CASSLFRSTGNIQYF TGTGCCAGCAGCTTATTTCGCTCTACCGGAAACATTCAGTACTTC
TRBJ2-5 - TRBV18 few CASSPIRETQYF TGTGCCAGCTCACCGATTAGGGAGACCCAGTACTTC
TRBJ2-5 - TRBV5-1 few CASSNGQQETQYF TGCGCCAGCAGCAACGGACAGCAAGAGACCCAGTACTTC
TRBJ2-2 - TRBV9 few CASSQRGVTGELFF TGTGCCAGCAGCCAGAGGGGGGTAACCGGGGAGCTGTTTTTT
TRBJ2-1 - TRBV7-9 - CASSLALYPLDHNEQFF TGTGCCAGCAGCTTAGCGCTCTACCCCTTAGATCACAATGAGCAGTTCTTC
TRBJ2-3 - TRBV2 - CANKRGVSTDTQYF TGTGCCAACAAAAGGGGAGTAAGCACAGATACGCAGTATTTT
TRBJ2-7 - TRBV6-5 - CASSRDRRVHEQYF TGTGCCAGCAGTCGGGATCGCAGGGTGCACGAGCAGTACTTC
TRBJ2-3 - TRBV7-9 - CASSRRDFSTDTQYF TGTGCCAGCAGCAGGCGGGACTTTAGCACAGATACGCAGTATTTT
TRBJ1-3 - TRBV21-1 few CASSKATGNTIYF TGTGCCAGCAGCAAAGCGACTGGAAACACCATATATTTT
TRBJ2-7 - TRBV7-3 few CARRSQVPYEQYF TGTGCCCGACGGAGCCAAGTCCCCTACGAGCAGTACTTC
TRBJ2-7 - TRBV7-2 - CASSLSSSLRMSYEQYF TGTGCCAGCAGTCTATCGTCCTCACTCCGAATGTCCTACGAGCAGTACTTC
TRBJ1-2 - TRBV9 few CASSARGRVNYGYTF TGTGCCAGCAGCGCTCGTGGTAGGGTTAACTATGGCTACACCTTC
TRBJ1-3 TRBD1 TRBV18 few CASSPVPGQRLGNTIYF TGTGCCAGCTCACCCGTACCGGGACAGCGTCTCGGAAACACCATATATTTT
TRBJ1-2 - TRBV7-9 once CASSLMGAGYGYTF TGTGCCAGCAGCTTAATGGGGGCTGGCTATGGCTACACCTTC
TRBJ1-1 - TRBV19 - CASSVGTHANTEAFF TGTGCCAGTAGTGTAGGGACACACGCGAACACTGAAGCTTTCTTT
TRBJ2-2 - TRBV9 - CASSSPGTQWGELFF TGTGCCAGCAGCTCCCCCGGGACTCAATGGGGGGAGCTGTTTTTT
TRBJ2-3 - TRBV29-1 few CSVEEGVKDTQYF TGCAGCGTTGAGGAGGGAGTTAAAGATACGCAGTATTTT
TRBJ2-7 TRBD2 TRBV7-2 - CASSLGTSGGYEQYF TGTGCCAGCAGCTTAGGGACTAGCGGGGGTTACGAGCAGTACTTC
TRBJ2-2 - TRBV2 - CASSERGTRELFF TGTGCCAGCAGTGAAAGGGGGACGAGGGAGCTGTTTTTT
TRBJ2-1 - TRBV10-3 - CAISFREEQFF TGTGCCATCAGCTTCCGTGAGGAGCAGTTCTTC
TRBJ1-5 - TRBV7-2 few CASSLLLQPQHF TGTGCCAGCAGCTTATTACTTCAGCCCCAGCATTTT
TRBJ1-4 - TRBV28 - CASSLLSGSEKLFF TGTGCCAGCAGTTTATTGTCGGGAAGTGAAAAACTGTTTTTT
TRBJ1-4 - TRBV4-1 - CASSQAAREKLFF TGCGCCAGCAGCCAAGCGGCCCGGGAAAAACTGTTTTTT
TRBJ2-2 - TRBV7-2 - CASSQTGLNTGELFF TGTGCCAGCAGCCAGACGGGACTTAACACCGGGGAGCTGTTTTTT
TRBJ2-1 - TRBV4-2 few CASSPQGPLNEQFF TGTGCCAGCAGTCCCCAGGGACCCCTCAATGAGCAGTTCTTC
TRBJ2-6 - TRBV19 few CATRDIPSGANVLTF TGTGCCACTCGGGACATACCCTCTGGGGCCAACGTCCTGACTTTC
TRBJ1-1 - TRBV7-9 - CASSSAREAFF TGTGCCAGCAGCTCTGCGAGGGAAGCTTTCTTT
TRBJ1-6 TRBD1 TRBV7-9 few CASSSQDRENSPLHF TGTGCCAGCAGCTCGCAGGACAGGGAAAATTCACCCCTCCACTTT
TRBJ2-7 - TRBV5-4 few CASSLDLLTYEQYF TGTGCCAGCAGCTTGGATCTGTTAACCTACGAGCAGTACTTC
TRBJ1-3 - TRBV30 - CAWSPGLSSGNTIYF TGTGCCTGGAGCCCGGGGCTGAGCTCTGGAAACACCATATATTTT
TRBJ2-5 - TRBV6-5 few CASSYGSLETQYF TGTGCCAGCAGTTACGGCAGTTTGGAGACCCAGTACTTC